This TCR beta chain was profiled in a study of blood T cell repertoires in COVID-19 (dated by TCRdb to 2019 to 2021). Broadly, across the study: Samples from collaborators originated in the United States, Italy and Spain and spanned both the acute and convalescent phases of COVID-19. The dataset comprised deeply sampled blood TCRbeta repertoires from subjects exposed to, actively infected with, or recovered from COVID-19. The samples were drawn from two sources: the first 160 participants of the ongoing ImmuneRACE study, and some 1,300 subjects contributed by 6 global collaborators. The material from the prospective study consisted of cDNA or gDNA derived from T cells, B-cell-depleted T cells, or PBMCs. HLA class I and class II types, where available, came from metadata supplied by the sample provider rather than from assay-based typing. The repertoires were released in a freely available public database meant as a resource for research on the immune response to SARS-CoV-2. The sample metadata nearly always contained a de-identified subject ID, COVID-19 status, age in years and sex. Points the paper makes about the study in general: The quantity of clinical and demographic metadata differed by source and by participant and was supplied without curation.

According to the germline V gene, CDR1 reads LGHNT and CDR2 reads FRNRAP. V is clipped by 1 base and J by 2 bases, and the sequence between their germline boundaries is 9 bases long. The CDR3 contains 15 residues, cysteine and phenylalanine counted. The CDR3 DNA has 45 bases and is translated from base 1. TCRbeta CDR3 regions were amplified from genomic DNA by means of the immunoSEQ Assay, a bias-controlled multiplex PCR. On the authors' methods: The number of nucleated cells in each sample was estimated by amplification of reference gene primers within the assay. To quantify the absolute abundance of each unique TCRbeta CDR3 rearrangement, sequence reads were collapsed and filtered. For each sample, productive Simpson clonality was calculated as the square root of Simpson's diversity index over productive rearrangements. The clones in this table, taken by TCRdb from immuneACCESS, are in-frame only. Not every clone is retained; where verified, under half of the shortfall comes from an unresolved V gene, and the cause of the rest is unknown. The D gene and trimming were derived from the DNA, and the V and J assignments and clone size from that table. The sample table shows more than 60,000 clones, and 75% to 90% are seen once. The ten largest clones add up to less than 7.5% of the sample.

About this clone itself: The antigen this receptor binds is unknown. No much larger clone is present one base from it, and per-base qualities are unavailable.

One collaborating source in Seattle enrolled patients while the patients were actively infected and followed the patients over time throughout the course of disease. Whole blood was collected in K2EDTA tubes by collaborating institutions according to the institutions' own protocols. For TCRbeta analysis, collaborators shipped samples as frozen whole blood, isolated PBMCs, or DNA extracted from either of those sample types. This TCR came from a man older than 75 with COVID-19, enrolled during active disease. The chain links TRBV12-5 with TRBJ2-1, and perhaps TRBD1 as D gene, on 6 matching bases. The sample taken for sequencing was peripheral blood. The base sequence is TGTGCTAGTGGTTTGGGCAGGGGAACCTACAATGAGCAGTTCTTC. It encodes CASGLGRGTYNEQFF.